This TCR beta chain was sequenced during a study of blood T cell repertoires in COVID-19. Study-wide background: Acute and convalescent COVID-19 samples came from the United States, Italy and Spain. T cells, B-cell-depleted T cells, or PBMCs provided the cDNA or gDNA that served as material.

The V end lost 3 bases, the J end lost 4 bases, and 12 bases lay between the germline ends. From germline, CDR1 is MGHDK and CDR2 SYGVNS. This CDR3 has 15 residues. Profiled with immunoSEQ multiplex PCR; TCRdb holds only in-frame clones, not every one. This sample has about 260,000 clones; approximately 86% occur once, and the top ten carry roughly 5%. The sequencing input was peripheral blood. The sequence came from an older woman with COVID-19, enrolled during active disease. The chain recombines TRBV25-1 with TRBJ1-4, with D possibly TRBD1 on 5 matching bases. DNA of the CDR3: TGTGCCAGCAGTGACCCGACAGCAAGTAATGAAAAACTGTTTTTT. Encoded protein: CASSDPTASNEKLFF.